This T cell receptor beta chain was sequenced for a study of blood T cell repertoires in COVID-19. Study as a whole: Sites in the United States, Italy and Spain provided acute and convalescent COVID-19 samples.

Per the germline V gene, CDR1 is KGHSH and CDR2 is LQKENI. With 1 base removed from V and 5 bases from J, the gap between germline ends came to 3 bases. The CDR3 has 11 amino acids. Per the original data handling: For nucleated cells, counts were estimated from reference gene primer amplification. The method was immunoSEQ multiplex PCR; TCRdb's version includes in-frame clones alone and lacks a portion of them. For V, J and clone size, that table is used; D and trimming come from the DNA. This sample yields roughly 80,000 clones, of which about four fifths are seen a single time; 10% to 15% belongs to the top ten.

The TCR was taken from a human donor in a cohort sampled during active COVID-19. Sequencing was done on a sample of peripheral blood. The genes are TRBV18 and TRBJ2-7; D gene ambiguous. CDR3 bases: TGTGCCAGCTCACCACTCGACGAGCAGTACTTC. Translated: CASSPLDEQYF. Full variable domain (remainder filled in from reference TRBV18 and TRBJ2-7): NAGVMQNPRHLVRRRGQEARLRCSPMKGHSHVYWYRQLPEEGLKFMVYLQKENIIDESGMPKERFSAEFPKEGPSILRIQQVVRGDSAAYFCASSPLDEQYFGPGTRLTVT.